The clone carrying this TCR beta chain was detected only a few times. Its specificity is not known. The sample's time point: patch test 1, 2 weeks after DPC sensitization. Treatment indicated: therapeutic diphenylcyclopropenone sensitization with weekly scalp DPC. This specimen comes from a study of human T cells and chemical hapten exposure. Study-level information: Small pooled library volume differences chiefly drove per-sample TCR yield variation. General study points: TCRs above 1 in 1000 frequency stayed constant with DPC sensitization. Relative to controls, expanded TCRs formed significantly more large CDR3 similarity clusters.

As the library was built, unique molecular identifiers were attached to individual cDNA molecules. TCRdb fed the RACE reads into MiXCR, producing one record per CDR3 protein. This sample has around 380,000 distinct CDR3 sequences; nearly 5% occur once, and the top ten carry under 3%. V dropped 0 bases and J dropped 4 bases, with 14 bases sitting between them. This CDR3 is 16 amino acids long. CDR1 is SGDLS, CDR2 YYNGEE, per germline. The rearrangement uses TRBV9 and TRBJ2-1; the D gene is possibly TRBD1 (5 bases). This receptor was identified in a woman aged 45-65 years with alopecia areata. Some clones in this sample may be carry-over from other donors' samples. The sample consisted of whole blood, taken in connection with sensitization to the hapten diphenylcyclopropenone (DPC). The CDR3, as DNA: TGTGCCAGCAGCGTAGGAAGGACACCCACTTACAATGAGCAGTTCTTC. This sequence encodes CASSVGRTPTYNEQFF.